The T cell receptor beta chain described here comes from a study of identical twins. The V gene lost 0 bases and the J gene lost 7 bases, with 12 bases spanning the gap. The CDR3 has 14 amino acids. CDR1 is SGHTA and CDR2 is FQGNSA in the germline V gene. No donor was unhealthy or non-Caucasian. MiXCR was run by TCRdb on the 5' RACE reads, yielding one entry per CDR3 protein. Among 450,000 or so distinct CDR3 sequences listed, approximately 24% were seen once. These data also featured in a second study, about T cells expressing NK-cell markers. As that report states: Sequenced donors, eight in total, included seven who were HCMV-seropositive and one who was seronegative.

Sequencing used CD4+ T cells sorted from blood. The receptor comes from a woman under 30 in good health. This chain joins TRBV7-2 and TRBJ1-2, with D hard to call. The CDR3 loop is CASSLAIRHLGYTF. The CDR3, as DNA: TGTGCCAGCAGCTTAGCGATCCGACATCTTGGCTACACCTTC.